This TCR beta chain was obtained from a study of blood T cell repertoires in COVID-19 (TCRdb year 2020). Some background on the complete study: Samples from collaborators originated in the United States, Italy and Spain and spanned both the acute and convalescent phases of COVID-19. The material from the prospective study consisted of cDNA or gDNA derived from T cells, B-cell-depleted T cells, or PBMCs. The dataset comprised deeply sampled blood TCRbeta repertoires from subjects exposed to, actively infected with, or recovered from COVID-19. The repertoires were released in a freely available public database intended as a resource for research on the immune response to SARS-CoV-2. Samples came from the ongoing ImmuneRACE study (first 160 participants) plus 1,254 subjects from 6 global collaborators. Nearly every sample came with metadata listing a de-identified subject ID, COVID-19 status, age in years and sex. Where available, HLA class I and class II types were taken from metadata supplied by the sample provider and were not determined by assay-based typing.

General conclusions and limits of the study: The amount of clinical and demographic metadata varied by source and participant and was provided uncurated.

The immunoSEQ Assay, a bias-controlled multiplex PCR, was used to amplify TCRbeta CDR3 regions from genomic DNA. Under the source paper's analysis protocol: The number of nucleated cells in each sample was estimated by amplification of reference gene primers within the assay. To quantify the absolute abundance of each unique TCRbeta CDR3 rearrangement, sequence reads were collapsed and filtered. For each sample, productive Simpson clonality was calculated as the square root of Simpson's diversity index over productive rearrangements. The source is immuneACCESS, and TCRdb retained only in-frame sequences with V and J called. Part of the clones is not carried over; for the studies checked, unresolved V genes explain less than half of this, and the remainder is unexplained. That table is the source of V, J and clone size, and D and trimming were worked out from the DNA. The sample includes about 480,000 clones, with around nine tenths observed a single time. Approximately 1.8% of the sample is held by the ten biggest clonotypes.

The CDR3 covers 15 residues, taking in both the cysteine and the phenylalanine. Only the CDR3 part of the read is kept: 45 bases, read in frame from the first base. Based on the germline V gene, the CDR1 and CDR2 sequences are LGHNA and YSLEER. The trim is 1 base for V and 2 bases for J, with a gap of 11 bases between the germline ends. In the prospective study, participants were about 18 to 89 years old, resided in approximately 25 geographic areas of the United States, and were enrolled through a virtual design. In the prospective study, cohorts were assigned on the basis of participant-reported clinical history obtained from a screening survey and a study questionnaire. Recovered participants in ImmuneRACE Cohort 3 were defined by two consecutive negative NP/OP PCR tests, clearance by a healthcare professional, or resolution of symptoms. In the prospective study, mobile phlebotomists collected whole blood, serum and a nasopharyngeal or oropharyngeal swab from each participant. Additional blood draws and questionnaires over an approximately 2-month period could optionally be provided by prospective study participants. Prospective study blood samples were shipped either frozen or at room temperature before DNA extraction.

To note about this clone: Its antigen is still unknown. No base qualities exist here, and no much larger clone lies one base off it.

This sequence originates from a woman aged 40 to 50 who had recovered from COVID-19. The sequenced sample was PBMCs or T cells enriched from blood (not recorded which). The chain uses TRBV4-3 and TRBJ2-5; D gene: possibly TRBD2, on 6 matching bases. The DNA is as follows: TGCGCCAGCAGCCAAGTATATCGGGAGCAAGAGACCCAGTACTTC. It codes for CASSQVYREQETQYF.